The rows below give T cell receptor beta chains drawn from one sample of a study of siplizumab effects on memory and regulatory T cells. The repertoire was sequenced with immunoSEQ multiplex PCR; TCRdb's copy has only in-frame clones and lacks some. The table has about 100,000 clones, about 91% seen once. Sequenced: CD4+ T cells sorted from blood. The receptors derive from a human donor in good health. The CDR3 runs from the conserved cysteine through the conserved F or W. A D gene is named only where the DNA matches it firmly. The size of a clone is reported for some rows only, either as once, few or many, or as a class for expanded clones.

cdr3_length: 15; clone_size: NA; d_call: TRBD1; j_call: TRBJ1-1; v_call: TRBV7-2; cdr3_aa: CASSVTGGAGTEAFF; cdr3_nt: TGTGCCAGCAGCGTAACAGGGGGCGCCGGCACTGAAGCTTTCTTT
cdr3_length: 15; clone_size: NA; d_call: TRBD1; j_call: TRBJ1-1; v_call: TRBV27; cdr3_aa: CASSQVGTGNTEAFF; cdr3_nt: TGTGCCAGCAGCCAGGTGGGGACAGGGAACACTGAAGCTTTCTTT
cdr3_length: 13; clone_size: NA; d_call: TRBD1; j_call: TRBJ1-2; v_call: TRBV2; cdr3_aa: CASGEGASYGYTF; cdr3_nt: TGTGCCAGCGGGGAGGGGGCCTCCTATGGCTACACCTTC
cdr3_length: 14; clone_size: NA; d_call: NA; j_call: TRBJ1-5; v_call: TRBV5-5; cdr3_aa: CASSGDLNGQPQHF; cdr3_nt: TGTGCCAGCAGCGGGGACCTTAACGGGCAGCCCCAGCATTTT
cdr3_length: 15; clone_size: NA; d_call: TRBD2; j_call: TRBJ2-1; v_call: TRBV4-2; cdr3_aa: CASSVGTSGGNEQFF; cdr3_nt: TGTGCCAGCAGCGTCGGGACTAGCGGGGGTAATGAGCAGTTCTTC
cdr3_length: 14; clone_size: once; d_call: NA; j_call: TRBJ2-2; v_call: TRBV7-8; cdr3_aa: CASSSTGNTGELFF; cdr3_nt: TGTGCCAGCAGCTCGACAGGGAACACCGGGGAGCTGTTTTTT
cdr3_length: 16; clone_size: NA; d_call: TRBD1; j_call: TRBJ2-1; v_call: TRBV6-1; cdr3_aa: CASSASNRGGRDEQFF; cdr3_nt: TGTGCCAGCAGTGCATCTAACAGGGGTGGTCGCGATGAGCAGTTCTTC
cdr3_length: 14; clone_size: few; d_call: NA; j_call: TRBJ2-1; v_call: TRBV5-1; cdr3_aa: CASSFGSGPNEQFF; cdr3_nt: TGCGCCAGCAGCTTCGGGTCAGGGCCCAATGAGCAGTTCTTC
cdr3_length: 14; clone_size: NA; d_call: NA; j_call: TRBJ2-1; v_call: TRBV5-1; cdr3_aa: CASSLGGGYNEQFF; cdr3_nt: TGCGCCAGCAGCTTGGGGGGCGGATACAATGAGCAGTTCTTC
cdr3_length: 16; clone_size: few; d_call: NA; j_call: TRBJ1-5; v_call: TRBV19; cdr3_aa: CASSAPRERSNQPQHF; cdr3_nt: TGTGCCAGTAGTGCCCCGAGAGAGAGAAGCAATCAGCCCCAGCATTTT
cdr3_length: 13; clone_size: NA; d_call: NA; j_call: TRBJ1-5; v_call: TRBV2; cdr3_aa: CASSPGQNQPQHF; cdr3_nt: TGTGCCAGCAGCCCCGGACAGAATCAGCCCCAGCATTTT
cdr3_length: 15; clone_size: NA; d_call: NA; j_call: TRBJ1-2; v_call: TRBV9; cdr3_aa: CASSSYSGPGYGYTF; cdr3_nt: TGTGCCAGCAGCTCCTACTCTGGGCCCGGCTATGGCTACACCTTC
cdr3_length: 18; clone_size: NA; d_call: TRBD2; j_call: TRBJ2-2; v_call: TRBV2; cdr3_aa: CASSAIRSGGANTGELFF; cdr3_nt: TGTGCCAGCAGTGCAATACGTAGCGGGGGGGCGAACACCGGGGAGCTGTTTTTT
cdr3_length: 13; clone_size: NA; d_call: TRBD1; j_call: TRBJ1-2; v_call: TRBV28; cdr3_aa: CASSRQGAAGYTF; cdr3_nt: TGTGCCAGCAGTCGACAGGGGGCGGCTGGCTACACCTTC
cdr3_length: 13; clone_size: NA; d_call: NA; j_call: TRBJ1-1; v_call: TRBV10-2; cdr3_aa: CASRGGGNTGAFF; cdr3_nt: TGCGCCAGCAGAGGAGGGGGTAACACTGGGGCTTTCTTT
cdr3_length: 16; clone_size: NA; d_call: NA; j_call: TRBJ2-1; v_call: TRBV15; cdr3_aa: CATSRDTSPRTNEQFF; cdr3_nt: TGTGCCACCAGCAGAGATACTAGCCCCCGAACCAATGAGCAGTTCTTC
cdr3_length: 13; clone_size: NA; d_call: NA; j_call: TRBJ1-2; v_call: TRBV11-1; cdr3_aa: CASSRKENYGYTF; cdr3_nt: TGTGCCAGCAGCCGTAAGGAAAACTATGGCTACACCTTC
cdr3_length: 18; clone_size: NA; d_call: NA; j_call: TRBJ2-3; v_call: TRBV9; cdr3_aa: CASSAGRQFLQSTDTQYF; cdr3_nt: TGTGCCAGCAGCGCCGGAAGACAGTTCTTACAGAGCACAGATACGCAGTATTTT
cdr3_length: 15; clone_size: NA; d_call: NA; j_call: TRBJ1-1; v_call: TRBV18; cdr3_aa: CASSPQQGKGTEAFF; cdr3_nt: TGTGCCAGCTCACCTCAGCAGGGGAAGGGCACTGAAGCTTTCTTT
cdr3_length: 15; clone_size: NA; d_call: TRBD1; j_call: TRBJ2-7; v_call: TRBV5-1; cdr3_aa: CASIKQRQGASEQYF; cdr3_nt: TGCGCCAGCATCAAACAGAGACAGGGAGCTAGCGAGCAGTACTTC
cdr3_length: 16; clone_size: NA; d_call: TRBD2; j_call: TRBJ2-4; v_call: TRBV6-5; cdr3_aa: CASSYGGGVGKNIQYF; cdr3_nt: TGTGCCAGCAGTTACGGCGGGGGGGTCGGCAAAAACATTCAGTACTTC
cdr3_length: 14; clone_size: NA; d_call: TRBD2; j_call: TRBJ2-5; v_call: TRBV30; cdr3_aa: CAWRGLARTETQYF; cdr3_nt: TGTGCCTGGAGAGGACTAGCCCGAACAGAGACCCAGTACTTC
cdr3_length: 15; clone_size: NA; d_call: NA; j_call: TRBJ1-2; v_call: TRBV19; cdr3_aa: CASSPSQVQPFGYTF; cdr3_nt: TGTGCCAGTAGTCCTTCGCAGGTTCAACCTTTTGGCTACACCTTC